A single sample gave rise to the 4 T cell receptor beta chains below, sequenced in a study of blood T cell repertoires in COVID-19. Data came from immunoSEQ multiplex PCR; TCRdb stores just in-frame clones and leaves some out. This table holds more than 150,000 clones, 80% to 90% found once. Material: peripheral blood. These receptors came from an elderly woman with COVID-19, enrolled during active disease.

The chain joins TRBV10-3 to TRBJ2-4; 14 bases are a match to TRBD2. Per the germline V gene, CDR1 is ENHRY and CDR2 is SYGVKD. V was clipped by 0 bases and J by 13 bases; unmatched bases: 8. CDR3 length equals 16 residues. In DNA, the CDR3 is TGTGCCATCAGTGAGTCCTCATCCGGGACTAGCGGGAGACAGTACTTC. Amino acid sequence: CAISESSSGTSGRQYF.

This clone appeared a single time. The genes are TRBV7-2 and TRBJ2-3; D is uncertain. The CDR3 has 14 amino acids. Looked up from germline, CDR1 is SGHTA and CDR2 is FQGNSA. The V end lost 2 bases, the J end lost 6 bases, and 12 bases lay between the germline ends. The DNA for the CDR3 is TGTGCCAGCAGCTTAAAACAGCCGACGGATACGCAGTATTTT. Its translation is CASSLKQPTDTQYF.

The V call is TRBV11-1, the J call TRBJ1-6, with D unclear. V was pared by 2 bases and J by 0 bases, with 5 bases between. Germline V gives CDR1 SGHAT, CDR2 FQDESV (reference sequence). The CDR3 contains 15 residues. CDR3: CASSLHSSYNSPLHF. The CDR3, as DNA: TGTGCCAGCAGCTTACACAGCTCCTATAATTCACCCCTCCACTTT.

A few counts support this clone. The chain links TRBV7-2 to TRBJ2-1; D is unclear. With 0 bases removed from V and 4 bases from J, the gap between germline ends came to 10 bases. CDR1 and CDR2 from the germline V gene are SGHTA and FQGNSA. The CDR3 is 15 residues long. The CDR3: CASSLAQNLYNEQFF. Written as DNA, the CDR3 is TGTGCCAGCAGCTTAGCACAGAATCTATACAATGAGCAGTTCTTC. Full variable domain (missing parts from reference TRBV7-2 and TRBJ2-1): GAGVSQSPSNKVTEKGKDVELRCDPISGHTALYWYRQSLGQGLEFLIYFQGNSAPDKSGLPSDRFSAERTGGSVSTLTIQRTQQEDSAVYLCASSLAQNLYNEQFFGPGTRLTVL.